The clone carrying this T cell receptor beta chain was detected once. What it binds is unknown. CDR3 length: 14 amino acids. Germline assignment: CDR1 MDHEN and CDR2 SYDVKM. V lost 2 bases and J lost 3, with 7 bases in between. Both TRBC1 and TRBC2 were covered by a beta constant-region primer of two equimolar oligonucleotides. Four rounds of PCR amplified the ligated cDNA using nested alpha and beta constant-region primers plus SP2. One entry per CDR3 protein, called by TCRdb with MiXCR from the UMI-ligation and nested PCR reads. Here the sample spans more than 120,000 distinct CDR3 sequences, approximately 20% being singletons. The sample originates from a study of naive and memory T cell subsets. Study-wide points: Naive repertoires, especially CD8, held a few larger clonotypes, possibly memory cells re-expressing CD45RA.

The rearrangement uses TRBV28 and TRBJ1-4; D unclear. Sequencing was carried out using naive CD8+ T cells from blood. The source of this sequence is a human donor in good health. DNA of the CDR3: TGTGCCAGCAGTTTAGTTCAGGCTAATGAAAAACTGTTTTTT. It yields the protein CASSLVQANEKLFF.